Sequencing of this TCR beta chain was carried out in a study of blood T cell repertoires in COVID-19. About the research overall: Sources were T cells, B-cell-depleted T cells, or PBMCs; the material itself was cDNA or gDNA.

This table comes from immunoSEQ multiplex PCR, and its TCRdb copy is limited to in-frame clones, with some not included. This repertoire shows around 500,000 clones, about nine tenths found once; its top ten account for around 8%. Participant ages covered roughly 18 to 89 years across 24 US areas. V was pared by 6 bases and J by 8 bases, with 12 bases of the junction left unmatched. Germline V CDR1 and CDR2: SNHLY, FYNNEI. The CDR3 contains 14 residues. The chain links TRBV2 to TRBJ1-2, with TRBD1 matching over 7 bases. Sample: PBMCs or T cells enriched from blood (not recorded which). The sequence derives from a woman in her fifties or sixties who had recovered from COVID-19. Here the CDR3 DNA reads TGTGCCAGCAGCCGTTGGACAGGTCTGGGAGGCTACACCTTC. This translates into CASSRWTGLGGYTF.